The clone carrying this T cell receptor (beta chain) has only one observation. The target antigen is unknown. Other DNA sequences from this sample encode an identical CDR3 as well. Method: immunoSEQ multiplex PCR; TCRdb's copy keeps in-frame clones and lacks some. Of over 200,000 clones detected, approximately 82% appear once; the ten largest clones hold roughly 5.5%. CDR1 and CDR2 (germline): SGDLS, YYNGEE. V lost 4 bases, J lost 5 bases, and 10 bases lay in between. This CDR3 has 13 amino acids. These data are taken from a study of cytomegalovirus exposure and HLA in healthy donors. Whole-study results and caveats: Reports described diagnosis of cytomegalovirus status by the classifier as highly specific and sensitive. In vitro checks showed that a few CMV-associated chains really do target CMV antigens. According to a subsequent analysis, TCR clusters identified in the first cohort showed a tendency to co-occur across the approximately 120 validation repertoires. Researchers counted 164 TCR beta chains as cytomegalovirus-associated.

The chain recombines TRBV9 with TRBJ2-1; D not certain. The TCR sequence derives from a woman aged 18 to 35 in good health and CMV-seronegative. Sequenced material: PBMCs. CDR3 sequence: CASSPRGDNEQFF. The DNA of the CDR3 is TGTGCCAGCAGCCCGAGAGGCGACAATGAGCAGTTCTTC.